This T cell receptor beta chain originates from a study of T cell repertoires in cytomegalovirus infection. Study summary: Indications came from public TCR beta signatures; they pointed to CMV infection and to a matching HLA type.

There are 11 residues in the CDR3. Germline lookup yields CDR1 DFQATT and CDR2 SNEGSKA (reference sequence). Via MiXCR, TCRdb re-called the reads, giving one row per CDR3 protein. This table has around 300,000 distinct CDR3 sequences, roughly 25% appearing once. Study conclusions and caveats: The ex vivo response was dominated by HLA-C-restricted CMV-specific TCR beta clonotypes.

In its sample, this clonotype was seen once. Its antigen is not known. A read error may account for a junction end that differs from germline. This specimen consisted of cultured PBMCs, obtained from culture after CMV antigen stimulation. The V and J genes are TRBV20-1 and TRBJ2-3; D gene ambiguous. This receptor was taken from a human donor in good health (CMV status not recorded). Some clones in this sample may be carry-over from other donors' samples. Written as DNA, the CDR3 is TGCAGTGCTCCGCGATTAGATGCGCAGTATTTT. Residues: CSAPRLDAQYF.